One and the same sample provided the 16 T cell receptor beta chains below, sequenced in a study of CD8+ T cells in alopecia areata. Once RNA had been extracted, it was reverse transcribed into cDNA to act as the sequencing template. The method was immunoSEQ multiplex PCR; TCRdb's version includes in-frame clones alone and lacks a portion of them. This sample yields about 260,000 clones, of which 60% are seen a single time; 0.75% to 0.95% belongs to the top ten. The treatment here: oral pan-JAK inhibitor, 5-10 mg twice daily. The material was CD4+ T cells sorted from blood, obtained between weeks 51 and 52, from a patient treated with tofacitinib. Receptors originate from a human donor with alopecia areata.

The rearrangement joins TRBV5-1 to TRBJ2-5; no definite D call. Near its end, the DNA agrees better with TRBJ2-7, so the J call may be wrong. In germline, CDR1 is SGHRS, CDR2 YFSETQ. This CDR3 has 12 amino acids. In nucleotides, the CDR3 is TGCGCCAGCAGCTTGGGGGCCTACGAGCAGTACTTC. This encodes CASSLGAYEQYF.

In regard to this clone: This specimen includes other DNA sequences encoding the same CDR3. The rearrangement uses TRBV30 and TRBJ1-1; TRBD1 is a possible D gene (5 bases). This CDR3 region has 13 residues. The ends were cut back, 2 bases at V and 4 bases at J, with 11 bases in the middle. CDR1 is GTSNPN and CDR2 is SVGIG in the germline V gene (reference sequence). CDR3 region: CAWSQGQGTEAFF. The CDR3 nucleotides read TGTGCCTGGAGTCAGGGCCAGGGCACTGAAGCTTTCTTT.

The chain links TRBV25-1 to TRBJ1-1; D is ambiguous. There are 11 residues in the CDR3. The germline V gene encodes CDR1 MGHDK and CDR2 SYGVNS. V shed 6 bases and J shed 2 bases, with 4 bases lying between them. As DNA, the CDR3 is TGTGCCAGCAGAGCCAACACTGAAGCTTTCTTT. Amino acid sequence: CASRANTEAFF.

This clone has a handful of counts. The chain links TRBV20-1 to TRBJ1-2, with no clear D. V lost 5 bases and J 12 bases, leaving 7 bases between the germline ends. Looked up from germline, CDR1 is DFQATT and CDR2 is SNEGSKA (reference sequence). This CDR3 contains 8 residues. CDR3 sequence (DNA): TGCAGTGCTGGGTATAACACCTTC. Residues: CSAGYNTF.

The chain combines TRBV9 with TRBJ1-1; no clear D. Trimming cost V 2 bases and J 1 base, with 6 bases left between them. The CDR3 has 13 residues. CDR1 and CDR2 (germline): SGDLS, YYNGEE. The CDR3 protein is CASSVTTNTEAFF. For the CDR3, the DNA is TGTGCCAGCAGCGTCACGACGAACACTGAAGCTTTCTTT.

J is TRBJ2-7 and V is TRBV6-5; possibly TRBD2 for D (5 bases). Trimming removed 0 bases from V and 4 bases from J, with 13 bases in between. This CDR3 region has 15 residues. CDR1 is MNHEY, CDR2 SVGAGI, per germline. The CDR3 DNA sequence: TGTGCCAGCAGTTACTCGCGTCCGGGAAAATACGAGCAGTACTTC. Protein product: CASSYSRPGKYEQYF.

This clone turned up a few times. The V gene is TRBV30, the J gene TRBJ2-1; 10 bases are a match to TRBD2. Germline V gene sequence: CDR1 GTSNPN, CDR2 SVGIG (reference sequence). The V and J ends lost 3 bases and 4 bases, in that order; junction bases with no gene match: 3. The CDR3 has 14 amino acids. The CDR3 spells CAWSFSGRYNEQFF. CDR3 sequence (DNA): TGTGCCTGGAGCTTTAGCGGGAGGTACAATGAGCAGTTCTTC.

The CDR3 DNA follows: TGTGCCAGCAGCTTAGGGGGCCAAGTCCACCCTAACTATGGCTACACCTTC. Translated: CASSLGGQVHPNYGYTF. The chain carries TRBV5-4 and TRBJ1-2, with 7 bases fitting TRBD1. Germline CDR1 reads SGHNT; CDR2 reads YYREEE (reference sequence). The CDR3 covers 17 residues. J lost 0 bases, V lost 2 bases, and 10 bases had no gene match.

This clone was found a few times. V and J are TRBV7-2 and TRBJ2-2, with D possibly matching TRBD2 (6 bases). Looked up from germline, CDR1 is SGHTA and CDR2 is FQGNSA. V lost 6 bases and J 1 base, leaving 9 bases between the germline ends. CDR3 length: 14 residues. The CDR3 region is CASSRDWNTGELFF. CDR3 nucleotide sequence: TGTGCCAGCAGTCGGGACTGGAACACCGGGGAGCTGTTTTTT.

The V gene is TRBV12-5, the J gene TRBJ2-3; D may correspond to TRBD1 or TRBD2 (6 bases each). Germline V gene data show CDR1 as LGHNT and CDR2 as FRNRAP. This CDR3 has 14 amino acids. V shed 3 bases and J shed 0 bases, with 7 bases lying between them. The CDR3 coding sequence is TGTGCTAGTGGTTTAGGGGGGAGCACAGATACGCAGTATTTT. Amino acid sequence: CASGLGGSTDTQYF.

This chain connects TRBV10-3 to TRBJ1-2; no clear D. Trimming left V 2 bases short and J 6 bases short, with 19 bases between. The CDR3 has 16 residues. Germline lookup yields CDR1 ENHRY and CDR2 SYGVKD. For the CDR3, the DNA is TGTGCCATCAGTGAGACCGAGGGCGCCAACGGGGATGGCTACACCTTC. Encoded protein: CAISETEGANGDGYTF.

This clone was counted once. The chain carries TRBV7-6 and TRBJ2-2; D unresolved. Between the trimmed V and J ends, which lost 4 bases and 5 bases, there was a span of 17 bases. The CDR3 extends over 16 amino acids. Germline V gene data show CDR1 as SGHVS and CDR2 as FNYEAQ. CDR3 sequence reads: CASSSPMASKTGELFF. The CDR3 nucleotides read TGTGCCAGCAGCTCACCGATGGCCTCTAAGACCGGGGAGCTGTTTTTT.

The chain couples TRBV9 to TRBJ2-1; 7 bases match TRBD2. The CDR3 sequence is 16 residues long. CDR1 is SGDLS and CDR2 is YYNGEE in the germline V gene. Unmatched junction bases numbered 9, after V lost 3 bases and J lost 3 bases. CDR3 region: CASSARSGVFYNEQFF. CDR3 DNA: TGTGCCAGCAGCGCACGGAGCGGGGTTTTCTACAATGAGCAGTTCTTC. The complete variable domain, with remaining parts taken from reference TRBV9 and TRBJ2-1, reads DSGVTQTPKHLITATGQRVTLRCSPRSGDLSVYWYQQSLDQGLQFLIQYYNGEERAKGNILERFSAQQFPDLHSELNLSSLELGDSALYFCASSARSGVFYNEQFFGPGTRLTVL.

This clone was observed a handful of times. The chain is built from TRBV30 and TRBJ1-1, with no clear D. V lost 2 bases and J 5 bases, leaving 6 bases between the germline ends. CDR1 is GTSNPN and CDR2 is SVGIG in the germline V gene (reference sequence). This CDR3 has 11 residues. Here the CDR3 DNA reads TGTGCCTGGAGTAAAACGACTGAAGCTTTCTTT. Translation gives CAWSKTTEAFF.

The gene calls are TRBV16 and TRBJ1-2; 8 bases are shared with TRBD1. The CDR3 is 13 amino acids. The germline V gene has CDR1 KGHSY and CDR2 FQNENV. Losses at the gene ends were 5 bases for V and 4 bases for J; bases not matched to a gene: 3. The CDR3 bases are TGTGCCAGCAGCTCAGGGGGCAGCTATGGCTACACCTTC. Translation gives CASSSGGSYGYTF.

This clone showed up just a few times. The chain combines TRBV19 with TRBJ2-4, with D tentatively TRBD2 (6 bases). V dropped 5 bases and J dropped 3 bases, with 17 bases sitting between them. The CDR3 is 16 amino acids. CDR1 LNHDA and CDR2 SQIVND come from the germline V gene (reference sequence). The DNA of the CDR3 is TGTGCCAGTAGTCGGACGGAGGGAGTATTCAAAAACATTCAGTACTTC. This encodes CASSRTEGVFKNIQYF.